This T cell receptor beta chain is from a study of blood T cell repertoires in COVID-19. Germline CDR1 SGHRS, CDR2 YFSETQ. V lost 4 bases and J lost 4; bases outside the gene matches: 8. CDR3 size: 16 residues. Sequencing was performed with immunoSEQ multiplex PCR; in TCRdb, only in-frame clones are kept and a portion is missing. The table shows 200,000 to 250,000 clones, with around 85% occurring only once. The sample comprised peripheral blood. V usage is TRBV5-1 and J usage is TRBJ2-1; TRBD1 aligns across 10 bases. This TCR came from a woman between 40 and 50 years old with active or convalescent COVID-19. In nucleotides, the CDR3 is TGCGCCAGCAGCCAAAACCCGGGACAGGGGTACAATGAGCAGTTCTTC. This codes for CASSQNPGQGYNEQFF.